A single sample is the source of the 32 T cell receptor beta chains below, sequenced in a study of T cells in localized non-small cell lung cancer (dated by TCRdb to between 2020 and 2021). Receptor libraries were prepared by the immunoSEQ multiplex PCR assay. The table was pulled from immuneACCESS by TCRdb, which kept in-frame rearrangements only. Such tables lose some clones; where checked, under half of the loss comes from unresolved V genes, and the rest has no known cause. For this sample there are under 20,000 clones; 91% appear just once. The ten largest clones add up to less than 3% of the sample. The sample consisted of peripheral blood, taken before any cancer treatment. Receptors originate from a woman between 40 and 69 years old with stage I lung adenocarcinoma.

This chain uses TRBV29-1 with TRBJ1-1; D not resolved. Between the trimmed V and J ends, which lost 2 bases and 1 base, there was a span of 2 bases. Germline CDR1 and CDR2: SQVTM and ANQGSEA. This CDR3 has 11 amino acids. The CDR3 sequence is CSVERNTEAFF. The CDR3 coding sequence is TGCAGCGTTGAAAGGAACACTGAAGCTTTCTTT.

The J gene is TRBJ2-3, the V gene TRBV28; 7 bases match TRBD1. The CDR3 is 15 amino acids. Germline CDR1 and CDR2: MDHEN and SYDVKM. With 6 bases clipped from V and 2 bases from J, the junction kept 8 bases outside the gene matches. In DNA, the CDR3 is TGTGCCAGCAGCCCCCCGACAGGGCTCACAGATACGCAGTATTTT. The encoded protein is CASSPPTGLTDTQYF.

This chain joins TRBV6-4 and TRBJ1-6; D is perhaps TRBD1 (6 bases). V gave up 0 bases and J gave up 6 bases, with 6 bases separating them. CDR3 length: 14 amino acids. CDR1 and CDR2 (germline): MRHNA, SNTAGT. Here the CDR3 reads CASSDSGGNSPLHF. In nucleotides, the CDR3 is TGTGCCAGCAGTGACTCAGGGGGTAATTCACCCCTCCACTTT.

The CDR3 DNA is TGTGCCAGCAGTGACTCCACTAGCGGGGGGACTAGCACAGATACGCAGTATTTT. Translation gives CASSDSTSGGTSTDTQYF. V is TRBV6-4 and J is TRBJ2-3; 12 bases are a match to TRBD2. The CDR3 spans 18 residues. Germline-derived CDR1 and CDR2 are MRHNA and SNTAGT. J gave up 0 bases and V 0 bases, and 4 bases lay outside the gene matches.

This chain joins TRBV9 and TRBJ2-3; D may be TRBD2 (5 bases). This CDR3 contains 15 residues. V dropped 6 bases and J dropped 1 base, with 15 bases sitting between them. Germline lookup yields CDR1 SGDLS and CDR2 YYNGEE. This chain's CDR3 is CASTRDGSGTDTQYF. The CDR3 DNA reads as TGTGCCAGCACCCGGGATGGATCGGGCACAGATACGCAGTATTTT.

The rearrangement uses TRBV15 and TRBJ1-4, with 9 bases fitting TRBD1. J gave up 6 bases and V 5 bases, and 4 bases lay outside the gene matches. The V gene's germline CDR1 is LNHNV and CDR2 YYDKDF (reference sequence). This CDR3 has 14 residues. This CDR3 reads CATSSRQGDEKLFF. In DNA, the CDR3 is TGTGCCACCAGCTCCAGACAGGGGGATGAAAAACTGTTTTTT.

The chain uses TRBV7-9 and TRBJ2-5; D is perhaps TRBD2 (6 bases). Trimming pared 5 bases from V and 4 bases from J, leaving 11 bases between. There are 13 residues in the CDR3. From germline, CDR1 is SEHNR and CDR2 FQNEAQ (reference sequence). CDR3 nucleotides: TGTGCCAGCAGCCCGACTAGAGGAGAGACCCAGTACTTC. Translated, it gives CASSPTRGETQYF.

The V gene is TRBV6-1, the J gene TRBJ1-5; D remains ambiguous. Looked up from germline, CDR1 is MNHNS and CDR2 is SASEGT. The CDR3 is 15 residues long. The V end lost 5 bases, the J end lost 0 bases, and 11 bases lay between the germline ends. CDR3 sequence (DNA): TGTGCCAGCAGTCCCTCTGGGGATAGCAATCAGCCCCAGCATTTT. It encodes CASSPSGDSNQPQHF.

This clone was counted a single time. The CDR3, as DNA: TGCGCCAGCAGCTGGACCGGTAATGAGCAGTTCTTC. Protein product: CASSWTGNEQFF. The chain is built from TRBV5-1 and TRBJ2-1; unclear D gene. V lost 3 bases and J lost 7, with 8 bases in between. Germline V gene sequence: CDR1 SGHRS, CDR2 YFSETQ. CDR3 length: 12 amino acids.

V and J are TRBV7-9 and TRBJ2-2, with 10 bases matching TRBD1. The germline V gene has CDR1 SEHNR and CDR2 FQNEAQ (reference sequence). V shed 6 bases, J shed 9 bases, and the junction held 7 bases outside the gene matches. CDR3 length: 14 residues. The CDR3 sequence is CASSYGTGDRELFF. The CDR3 DNA follows: TGTGCCAGCAGTTACGGGACAGGGGATAGGGAGCTGTTTTTT.

The gene calls are TRBV15 and TRBJ1-5; D not certain. The CDR3 is 14 residues long. Germline V gene lookup returns CDR1 LNHNV and CDR2 YYDKDF (reference sequence). Trimming pared 0 bases from V and 6 bases from J, leaving 9 bases between. The DNA for the CDR3 is TGTGCCACCAGCAGAGATCTCGGCGGTCAGCCCCAGCATTTT. Encoded protein: CATSRDLGGQPQHF.

The V call is TRBV10-3, the J call TRBJ2-1; 8 bases map to TRBD1. Germline CDR1 ENHRY, CDR2 SYGVKD. V shed 3 bases and J 0 bases; nucleotides not matched to a gene: 1. This CDR3 spans 15 amino acids. CDR3 amino acids: CAISEGQGSYNEQFF. In DNA, the CDR3 is TGTGCCATCAGTGAAGGACAGGGCTCCTACAATGAGCAGTTCTTC.

The chain links TRBV5-4 to TRBJ1-2; TRBD1 aligns across 12 bases. This CDR3 contains 17 residues. Germline-derived CDR1 and CDR2 are SGHNT and YYREEE (reference sequence). The junction had 13 bases not matched to a gene; V was cut back by 3 bases and J by 7 bases. CDR3 protein: CASSSGPAGQGAGGYTF. As DNA, the CDR3 is TGTGCCAGCAGCTCGGGACCGGCGGGACAGGGGGCGGGTGGCTACACCTTC.

The gene calls are TRBV11-3 and TRBJ2-7, with 8 bases matching TRBD1. The V gene's germline CDR1 is SGHNT and CDR2 YENEEA. The V segment lost 4 bases and the J segment 6 bases; nucleotides outside the gene matches: 11. The CDR3 length is 15 residues. The CDR3 spells CASSSSGGAGSEQYF. As DNA, the CDR3 is TGTGCCAGCAGCTCTTCAGGGGGCGCGGGGAGCGAGCAGTACTTC.

CDR3 sequence reads: CATQLSSYEQYF. The CDR3 nucleotides read TGTGCCACCCAGCTTAGCTCCTACGAGCAGTACTTC. This chain links TRBV28 with TRBJ2-7; D remains ambiguous. This CDR3 has 12 residues. Germline V gene sequence: CDR1 MDHEN, CDR2 SYDVKM. Trimming left V 10 bases short and J 0 bases short, with 10 bases between.

The chain joins TRBV5-4 to TRBJ2-5, with D maybe TRBD1 (5 bases). Germline V gene data show CDR1 as SGHNT and CDR2 as YYREEE (reference sequence). The CDR3 sequence is 15 residues long. Trimming cost V 0 bases and J 4 bases, with 13 bases left between them. The CDR3 reads CASSLGSSGRETQYF. CDR3 in DNA: TGTGCCAGCAGCTTGGGAAGTTCAGGGCGAGAGACCCAGTACTTC.

The chain couples TRBV7-3 to TRBJ1-1; possible D gene TRBD1, 5 bases. The CDR3 covers 15 residues. Germline CDR1 is SGHTA and CDR2 is FQGTGA. Between the trimmed V and J ends, which lost 5 bases and 0 bases, there was a span of 13 bases. CDR3 region: CASSPRQRMNTEAFF. The CDR3 region has the DNA TGTGCCAGCAGCCCCCGACAGAGAATGAACACTGAAGCTTTCTTT.

The chain has TRBV2 and TRBJ2-7; 14 bases are a match to TRBD2. The CDR3 loop spans 14 amino acids. Germline values: CDR1 SNHLY, CDR2 FYNNEI. Trimming cost V 4 bases and J 6 bases; bases outside gene matches: 2. CDR3 DNA: TGTGCCAGCAGTGCTGGGACTAGCGGGAGCGAGCAGTACTTC. Translation: CASSAGTSGSEQYF.

V gene TRBV2 combines with J gene TRBJ1-3; 8 nucleotides line up with TRBD1. The ends lost 8 bases at V and 3 bases at J; junction bases unmatched: 9. Germline loops: CDR1 SNHLY, CDR2 FYNNEI. The CDR3 covers 15 residues. For the CDR3, the DNA is TGTGCCAGCCACTCAGGGGGCGAGGGTGGAAACACCATATATTTT. This encodes CASHSGGEGGNTIYF.

This chain connects TRBV10-3 to TRBJ2-5; no clear D gene. Looked up from germline, CDR1 is ENHRY and CDR2 is SYGVKD. The CDR3 sequence is 13 residues long. V was trimmed by 3 bases and J by 2 bases, leaving 7 bases between them. The CDR3 reads CAISEGLQETQYF. In DNA, the CDR3 is TGTGCCATCAGTGAAGGTTTACAAGAGACCCAGTACTTC.

The V call is TRBV7-9, the J call TRBJ1-2; 7 bases are a match to TRBD1. Germline values: CDR1 SEHNR, CDR2 FQNEAQ (reference sequence). J was trimmed by 8 bases and V by 2 bases; bases with no gene match: 11. The CDR3 sequence is 15 residues long. The CDR3 loop reads CASSLSTGAVGGYTF. For the CDR3, the DNA is TGTGCCAGCAGCTTATCAACAGGGGCGGTGGGAGGCTACACCTTC.

The rearrangement uses TRBV5-6 and TRBJ2-1; possibly TRBD1 for D (7 bases). This CDR3 is built from 17 residues. V was cut by 2 bases and J by 0 bases, with 15 bases left in between. CDR1 SGHDT and CDR2 YYEEEE come from the germline V gene. The CDR3 DNA reads as TGTGCCAGCAGCTTAGGAGGGGGCCCCTACTCCTACAATGAGCAGTTCTTC. Its translation is CASSLGGGPYSYNEQFF.

This clone rates as medium-sized. This sequence joins TRBV2 and TRBJ2-7; 7 nucleotides align to TRBD2. Per the germline V gene, CDR1 is SNHLY and CDR2 is FYNNEI. This CDR3 comprises 14 residues. The J segment lost 4 bases and the V segment lost 5 bases, leaving 8 bases of the junction unmatched. The CDR3 region is CASSPSGVSYEQYF. The CDR3 region has the DNA TGTGCCAGCAGTCCCAGCGGGGTTAGTTACGAGCAGTACTTC.

The gene calls are TRBV27 and TRBJ2-5; D remains unclear. Germline values: CDR1 MNHEY, CDR2 SMNVEV (reference sequence). The CDR3 contains 15 residues. V dropped 0 bases and J dropped 2 bases, with 10 bases sitting between them. The CDR3 sequence: CASSLSRQPQETQYF. The CDR3 DNA reads as TGTGCCAGCAGTTTATCGAGGCAGCCTCAAGAGACCCAGTACTTC.

This clone turned up a few times. This chain links TRBV9 with TRBJ1-4; D unresolved. This CDR3 is 14 amino acids long. Germline CDR1 reads SGDLS; CDR2 reads YYNGEE. Trimming removed 3 bases from V and 4 bases from J, with 10 bases in between. This CDR3 is CASSEADFNEKLFF. Here the CDR3 DNA reads TGTGCCAGCAGCGAAGCAGATTTTAATGAAAAACTGTTTTTT. Variable domain in full (rest from reference TRBV9 and TRBJ1-4): DSGVTQTPKHLITATGQRVTLRCSPRSGDLSVYWYQQSLDQGLQFLIQYYNGEERAKGNILERFSAQQFPDLHSELNLSSLELGDSALYFCASSEADFNEKLFFGSGTQLSVL.

The chain couples TRBV28 to TRBJ2-7, with D perhaps matching TRBD2 (5 bases). The CDR3 has 11 amino acids. Trimming removed 11 bases from V and 6 bases from J, with 14 bases in between. Germline V CDR1 and CDR2: MDHEN, SYDVKM. The CDR3 is CAPERGREQYF. The CDR3 DNA is TGTGCCCCTGAACGCGGGCGCGAGCAGTACTTC.

The chain links TRBV28 to TRBJ1-2; unclear D gene. CDR3 length: 13 residues. Trimming removed 6 bases at V and 7 bases at J, with 15 bases between. Germline CDR1 MDHEN, CDR2 SYDVKM. This CDR3 is CASSPGGAGGYTF. The CDR3 nucleotides read TGTGCCAGCAGCCCCGGTGGCGCAGGTGGCTACACCTTC.

The CDR3 coding sequence is TGTGCCAGCAGCACCCGAGGCTCCGAGGATGAGCAGTTCTTC. Amino acid sequence: CASSTRGSEDEQFF. This chain joins TRBV7-9 and TRBJ2-1; unclear D gene. The CDR3 has 14 amino acids. Trimming cost V 5 bases and J 8 bases, with 16 bases left between them. In germline, CDR1 is SEHNR, CDR2 FQNEAQ (reference sequence).

The chain has TRBV20-1 and TRBJ1-1; D perhaps matches TRBD1 (5 bases). Trimming pared 1 base from V and 7 bases from J, leaving 7 bases between. This CDR3 comprises 11 residues. CDR1 and CDR2 (germline): DFQATT, SNEGSKA (reference sequence). The CDR3 sequence is CSARGDSEAFF. CDR3 coding DNA: TGCAGTGCTAGAGGCGACAGTGAAGCTTTCTTT.

The CDR3 is CASSQPSGGIHEQFF. CDR3 sequence (DNA): TGCGCCAGCAGCCAACCTAGCGGGGGTATACATGAGCAGTTCTTC. This rearrangement joins TRBV4-3 to TRBJ2-1, with 10 bases lining up with TRBD2. Trimming took 2 bases from V and 8 from J; bases not matched to a gene: 6. The CDR3 contains 15 residues. CDR1 LGHNA and CDR2 YSLEER come from the germline V gene.

The chain couples TRBV29-1 to TRBJ2-3; no clear D gene. Trimming took off 5 bases at V and 3 bases at J, with 15 bases between the two ends. Germline assignment: CDR1 SQVTM and CDR2 ANQGSEA. The CDR3 length is 14 residues. CDR3 bases: TGCAGCGTTTGTACTCCCGGCTTGACAGATACGCAGTATTTT. Residues: CSVCTPGLTDTQYF.

The CDR3 DNA reads TGTGCCAGCAGCCATAGGACAGGCACAGATACGCAGTATTTT. It specifies CASSHRTGTDTQYF. The J gene is TRBJ2-3, the V gene TRBV4-2, with D maybe TRBD1 (6 bases). Trimming pared 3 bases from V and 1 base from J, leaving 8 bases between. Germline loops: CDR1 LGHNA, CDR2 YNFKEQ. This CDR3 contains 14 residues.